Reported below is one T cell receptor (beta chain). This clone was observed many times. Its antigen target is currently unknown. The CDR3 end lies 3 residues beyond the end of the read and is filled in from the germline J gene. This sample stems from a study of T cell clonality in common variable immunodeficiency (dated by TCRdb to 2015 to 2017). Points the paper makes about the study in general: According to the authors, figuring out what caused the increased clonality in CVID would require sequencing the repertoires of T cell subpopulations. Even though DNA input was equal, the average per sample came to about 81,820 unique sequences for controls compared with some 29,000 for CVID samples. Correlations of repertoire features with clinical complications were constrained by heterogeneity among patients within the CVID cohort. TCRbeta clonality was higher in CVID subjects than in healthy controls (t-test p = 0.018), and the increase was most characteristic of about a third of subjects. Fewer deletions and N-nucleotide insertions were reportedly observed in CVID TCRbeta sequences, and highly modified clones with 13 or more V deletions were reportedly absent from CVID TCRbeta sequences. Healthy controls shared more TCRbeta clones with each other than CVID subjects shared among themselves (p < 0.0001).

CVID was diagnosed by standard criteria: serum IgG, IgA and/or IgM reduced below normal range, plus specific antibody deficiency. There were around 45 subjects in the CVID group (approximately 15 female and 29 male), ranging in age from roughly 8 to 65 years, with a mean age of about 40. Most CVID patients and most healthy controls were of Caucasian heritage. At the time of study participation, every CVID subject had been on replacement immunoglobulin therapy for one year or longer. No CVID subject was ill or taking immunomodulatory or immunosuppressive medication when blood was collected. Heparinized peripheral whole blood samples of about 5 to 8 ml were obtained from each donor. Genomic DNA from adults with common variable immune deficiency (CVID) and from healthy adult controls was used to sequence TCRbeta CDR3 repertoires. Diluted blood was subjected to density centrifugation over Hypaque 1077 or Ficoll-Paque for isolation of peripheral blood mononuclear cells. Genomic DNA was obtained from unsorted mononuclear cells through either Qiagen column purification or a centrifugation-based method.

For sequencing, equivalent amounts of genomic DNA were input from CVID and control samples. For every sample, a 60 bp segment covering the rearranged TCRbeta CDR3 region was amplified and then sequenced. The immunoSEQ assay, a bias-corrected multiplex PCR combined with high-throughput sequencing, was used to amplify TCRbeta. Under the source paper's analysis protocol: Every unique nucleotide sequence counted as a clone and was annotated with V, D and J genes, copy number and frequency. Sequences were labeled productive if in frame, and non-productive if out of frame or containing stop codons. As previously described, clonality was computed from Shannon's entropy. The predicted amino acid sequences of productive clones were used to derive the mean CDR3 Kyte-Doolittle hydropathy. Hierarchical clustering of scaled V gene usage was performed with the R hclust function using Manhattan distance and complete linkage. Sharing of clones by CDR3 amino acid sequence was evaluated through resampling of 12 repertoires per group over 100 rounds. The repertoires were searched for 70 published EBV-specific and fewer than 250 published CMV-specific TCRbeta sequences. Analysis left out a couple of CVID samples that produced under 10,000 sequences, so roughly 45 CVID repertoires remained. As stored in TCRdb, this immuneACCESS dataset retains in-frame rearrangements with V and J assigned. A fraction of the clones does not appear; measured against another copy, unresolved V genes explain less than half of the discrepancy, and the remainder lacks a known reason. V, J and clone size reflect that table, while D and trimming were determined from the DNA. For this sample the table reports just over 25,000 clones, with no clone seen just once. The ten most abundant clones make up approximately 25% of the sample.

For this chain, trimming is 1 base at the V end and 4 bases at the J end, and the number of junction bases without a gene match is 0. The germline V gene yields SGHTA for CDR1 and FQGNSA for CDR2. The CDR3 spans 14 residues, from the cysteine through the phenylalanine. The 33 bases shown cover part of the CDR3, and their frame starts at base 1. This TCR came from a human donor with common variable immunodeficiency. The sample consisted of peripheral blood mononuclear cells. Recombination connected TRBV7-2 to TRBJ2-3; 9 bases in the middle match TRBD2. CDR3 sequence: CASSLGTSADTQYF. The sequenced CDR3 bases are TGTGCCAGCAGCTTAGGGACTAGCGCAGATACG.